Given below is one TCR beta chain in context. The data are from a study of technical replicates of blood from a few donors. CDR1 and CDR2 from the germline V gene are DFQATT and SNEGSKA (reference sequence). V lost 3 bases and J 3 bases, leaving 6 bases between the germline ends. There are 11 residues in the CDR3. Generated by immunoSEQ multiplex PCR, the TCRdb table keeps only in-frame clones and is missing some. The data show some 80,000 clones, 95% to 97% seen once. V is TRBV20-1 and J is TRBJ2-7; D remains ambiguous. Sequencing input: T cells isolated from PBMCs. The source of this sequence is a human donor in good health. This CDR3 is CSASRYYEQYF. The DNA for the CDR3 is TGCAGTGCTAGCCGTTACTACGAGCAGTACTTC.